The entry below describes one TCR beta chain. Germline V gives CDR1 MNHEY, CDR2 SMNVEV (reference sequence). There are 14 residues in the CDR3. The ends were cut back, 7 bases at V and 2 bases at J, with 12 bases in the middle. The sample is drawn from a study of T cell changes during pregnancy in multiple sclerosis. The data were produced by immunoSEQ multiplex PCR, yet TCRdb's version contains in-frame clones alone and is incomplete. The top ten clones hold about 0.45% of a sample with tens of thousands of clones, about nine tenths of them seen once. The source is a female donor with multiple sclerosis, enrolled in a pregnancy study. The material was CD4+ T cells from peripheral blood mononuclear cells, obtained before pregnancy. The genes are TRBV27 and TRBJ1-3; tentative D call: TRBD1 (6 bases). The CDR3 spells CASTPDRTGNTIYF. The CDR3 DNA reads TGTGCCAGCACCCCCGACAGGACTGGAAACACCATATATTTT.